This TCR beta chain emerged from a study of Ad26.COV2.S vaccination and SARS-CoV-2 variants. As for the study in general: As a participant in COV1001, the donor was in the Ad26.COV2.S trial arm. Doses of Ad26.COV2.S were injected into muscle once or twice, 56 days apart. Study-wide points: Substantial post-vaccination breadth of spike-specific CD8+ and CD4+ T cell responses was reported.

Noted treatment: roughly 20 received Ad26.COV2.S at low or high dose, single or two shots; 5 received placebo; per-sample allocation not given. Following the first vaccine or placebo injection, samples were taken on day 63. The shot given was an Ad26 vector that makes Wuhan-strain SARS-CoV-2 spike. The assay was immunoSEQ multiplex PCR, and TCRdb's table has in-frame clones only and misses some. The profile shows 400,000 to 500,000 clones, approximately 92% of them singletons. CDR3 length equals 12 residues. The V gene lost 0 bases and the J gene lost 4 bases, with 2 bases spanning the gap. Germline V gene sequence: CDR1 SGHDT, CDR2 YYEEEE. Details on this clone: Its matching antigen is unknown.

The sample here was peripheral blood, taken in a trial of Ad26.COV2.S vaccine versus placebo. The chain recombines TRBV5-6 with TRBJ1-3; D gene ambiguous. This receptor was obtained from a person between 18 and 65 years old who received the Ad26.COV2.S COVID-19 vaccine or a placebo. Written as DNA, the CDR3 is TGTGCCAGCAGCTTGGCGGGAAACACCATATATTTT. Encoded protein: CASSLAGNTIYF.